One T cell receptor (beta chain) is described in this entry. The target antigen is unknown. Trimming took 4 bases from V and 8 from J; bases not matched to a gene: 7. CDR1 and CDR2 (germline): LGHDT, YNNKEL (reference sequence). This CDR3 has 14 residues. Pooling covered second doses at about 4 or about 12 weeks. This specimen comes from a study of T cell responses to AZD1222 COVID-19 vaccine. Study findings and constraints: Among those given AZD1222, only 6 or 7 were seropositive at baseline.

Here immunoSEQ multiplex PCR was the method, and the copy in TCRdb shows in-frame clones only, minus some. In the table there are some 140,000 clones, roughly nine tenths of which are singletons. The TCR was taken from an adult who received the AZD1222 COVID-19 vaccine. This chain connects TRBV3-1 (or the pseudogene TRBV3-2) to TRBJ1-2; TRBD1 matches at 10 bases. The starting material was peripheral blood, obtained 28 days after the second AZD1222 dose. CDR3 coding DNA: TGTGCCAGCAGCCTCCGACAGGGGGCTATGGGCTACACCTTC. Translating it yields CASSLRQGAMGYTF.